The TCR beta chain under discussion was sequenced for a study of control samples from healthy donors and cancer patients. The data were produced by immunoSEQ multiplex PCR, yet TCRdb's version contains in-frame clones alone and is incomplete. The sample lists 350,000 to 450,000 clones; 75% to 95% were seen once. CDR3 length: 14 residues. Per the germline V gene, CDR1 is LNHDA and CDR2 is SQIVND (reference sequence). Trimming shortened V by 5 bases and J by 2 bases, and 13 bases separated the two germline ends. The genes are TRBV19 and TRBJ2-7, with D tentatively TRBD1 (6 bases). Sequencing was done on a sample of PBMCs. The TCR sequence derives from a man aged 40-49 years with head and neck cancer. CDR3 protein: CASSPQQGPYEQYF. In DNA, the CDR3 is TGTGCCAGTAGTCCTCAACAGGGACCCTACGAGCAGTACTTC.